Each of the 29 T cell receptor beta chains below was sequenced from the same sample in a study of T cell clonotyping in hematopoietic cell transplantation. TCRdb's copy holds only in-frame clones and misses some; the assay was immunoSEQ multiplex PCR. In the table there are more than 7,500 clones, more than 80% of which are singletons. The material sequenced was peripheral blood mononuclear cells, taken 180 days after allogeneic stem cell transplant. These receptors were collected from a female patient in her 50s who had an allogeneic stem cell transplant from an unrelated donor, so the T cells may come from the graft donor. Some clones in this sample may be carry-over from other donors' samples.

The chain links TRBV6-5 to TRBJ2-2; D perhaps matches TRBD2 (6 bases). The ends were cut back, 2 bases at V and 8 bases at J, with 12 bases in the middle. CDR3 length equals 14 residues. In germline, CDR1 is MNHEY, CDR2 SVGAGI. The DNA for the CDR3 is TGTGCCAGCAGTTACACAGTGGGAGGTGGGGAGCTGTTTTTT. This codes for CASSYTVGGGELFF.

This chain uses TRBV30 with TRBJ1-1; D perhaps matches TRBD1 (6 bases). V was shortened by 4 bases and J by 11 bases, with 14 bases between the two germline ends. The CDR3 runs to 11 residues. The germline CDR1 and CDR2 sequences are GTSNPN and SVGIG (reference sequence). CDR3 sequence reads: CAWTGDRGAFF. CDR3 in DNA: TGTGCCTGGACAGGGGACCGGGGGGCTTTCTTT.

This chain joins TRBV2 and TRBJ1-2, with TRBD1 as a possible D gene (5 bases). Trimming pared 2 bases from V and 3 bases from J, leaving 7 bases between. The CDR3 is made up of 13 amino acids. Germline V lookup: CDR1 SNHLY, CDR2 FYNNEI. CDR3 residues: CASSETGHYGYTF. The CDR3 nucleotides are TGTGCCAGCAGTGAAACGGGGCACTATGGCTACACCTTC.

The rearrangement joins TRBV9 to TRBJ1-3, with D uncertain. The CDR3 consists of 16 residues. Trimming pared 0 bases from V and 4 bases from J, leaving 14 bases between. The germline V gene encodes CDR1 SGDLS and CDR2 YYNGEE. The CDR3 region is CASSVANGLGGNTIYF. In DNA, the CDR3 is TGTGCCAGCAGCGTAGCGAATGGGTTAGGCGGAAACACCATATATTTT.

The chain uses TRBV2 and TRBJ1-5; 8 bases agree with TRBD1. This CDR3 is 14 amino acids long. V shed 5 bases, J shed 5 bases, and the junction held 5 bases outside the gene matches. Germline V gene lookup returns CDR1 SNHLY and CDR2 FYNNEI. CDR3 coding DNA: TGTGCCAGCAGTTGGGACAGGAAAGATCAGCCCCAGCATTTT. Protein product: CASSWDRKDQPQHF.

V usage is TRBV30 and J usage is TRBJ1-5; 8 positions agree with TRBD1. After removal of 5 bases from V and 4 bases from J, the junction contained 4 bases not matched to a gene. Germline CDR1 and CDR2: GTSNPN and SVGIG (reference sequence). CDR3 length: 13 amino acids. CDR3 coding DNA: TGTGCCTGGGCAGGGGGCAGAAATCAGCCCCAGCATTTT. This sequence encodes CAWAGGRNQPQHF.

The genes are TRBV5-6 and TRBJ2-7, with 7 bases identical to TRBD2. CDR3 length: 14 residues. The J segment lost 2 bases and the V segment lost 3 bases, leaving 5 bases of the junction unmatched. CDR1 and CDR2 from the germline V gene are SGHDT and YYEEEE. Here the CDR3 reads CASSWEGGPYEQYF. CDR3 nucleotide sequence: TGTGCCAGCAGCTGGGAGGGAGGCCCCTACGAGCAGTACTTC.

The rearrangement links TRBV5-5 to TRBJ2-5, with D possibly being TRBD1 (6 bases). Germline CDR1 is SGHKS and CDR2 is YYEKEE (reference sequence). Trimming left V 4 bases short and J 5 bases short, with 15 bases between. The CDR3 contains 14 residues. CDR3 loop: CASSPGWGLETQYF. DNA of the CDR3: TGTGCCAGCAGCCCGGGATGGGGGCTGGAGACCCAGTACTTC.

In its sample, this clone was seen a few times. The rearrangement links TRBV6-1 to TRBJ1-2; TRBD1 matches 7 bases. The CDR3 extends over 14 amino acids. CDR1 MNHNS and CDR2 SASEGT come from the germline V gene. The V segment lost 2 bases and the J segment 4 bases; nucleotides outside the gene matches: 4. CDR3 in amino acids: CASSESPGGYGYTF. CDR3 in DNA: TGTGCCAGCAGTGAATCCCCAGGGGGCTATGGCTACACCTTC.

This chain links TRBV7-2 with TRBJ2-5; D is unresolved. The germline gives CDR1 SGHTA, CDR2 FQGNSA. V gave up 1 base and J gave up 7 bases, with 13 bases separating them. The CDR3 runs to 14 residues. In nucleotides, the CDR3 is TGTGCCAGCAGCTTAGGACCAGACCGGAGGACCCAGTACTTC. The encoded protein is CASSLGPDRRTQYF.

This chain joins TRBV4-2 and TRBJ1-5; perhaps TRBD1 as D (5 bases). CDR3 length equals 15 residues. The germline V gene has CDR1 LGHNA and CDR2 YNFKEQ. V lost 0 bases and J lost 10, with 16 bases in between. Here the CDR3 reads CASSQDFSGRIPQHF. CDR3 nucleotides: TGTGCCAGCAGCCAAGATTTCTCGGGACGTATACCCCAGCATTTT.

This chain joins TRBV7-9 and TRBJ2-7, with D uncertain. This CDR3 comprises 11 residues. Trimming left V 5 bases short and J 3 bases short, with 5 bases between. Germline V CDR1 and CDR2: SEHNR, FQNEAQ (reference sequence). The CDR3 spells CASSTYYEQYF. The CDR3 DNA follows: TGTGCCAGCAGCACCTACTACGAGCAGTACTTC.

The rearrangement uses TRBV9 and TRBJ2-1; D is possibly TRBD2 (5 bases). The CDR3 has 13 amino acids. The V and J ends lost 3 bases and 8 bases respectively, with 12 bases between them. Germline-derived CDR1 and CDR2 are SGDLS and YYNGEE. CDR3 region: CASSARGSDEQFF. The CDR3 region has the DNA TGTGCCAGCAGCGCGAGAGGGTCGGATGAGCAGTTCTTC.

The V and J genes are TRBV30 and TRBJ1-4; D is possibly TRBD1 (5 bases). Trimming took off 4 bases at V and 7 bases at J, with 13 bases between the two ends. Germline CDR1 reads GTSNPN; CDR2 reads SVGIG (reference sequence). The CDR3 loop spans 13 amino acids. CDR3 in DNA: TGTGCCTGGATCCCCCAGGGTATTGAAAAACTGTTTTTT. This encodes CAWIPQGIEKLFF.

This chain uses TRBV19 with TRBJ1-4; weak D call: TRBD1 (5 bases). Germline assignment: CDR1 LNHDA and CDR2 SQIVND (reference sequence). The CDR3 is 15 amino acids. V shed 9 bases and J shed 6 bases, with 20 bases lying between them. The DNA for the CDR3 is TGTGCCAGCCGCCGAAATTCGGGGGGTGATGAAAAACTGTTTTTT. Translating gives CASRRNSGGDEKLFF.

CDR3 residues: CASSLRGTEAFF. For the CDR3, the DNA is TGTGCCAGCAGCTTGAGGGGGACTGAAGCTTTCTTT. V usage is TRBV5-6 and J usage is TRBJ1-1, with D perhaps TRBD1 (6 bases). The CDR3 spans 12 residues. Deletions cut 1 base from V and 5 bases from J, with 6 bases between. CDR1 is SGHDT and CDR2 is YYEEEE in the germline V gene.

The chain couples TRBV5-1 to TRBJ2-5, with 8 bases lining up with TRBD1. This CDR3 spans 15 amino acids. CDR1 and CDR2 from the germline V gene are SGHRS and YFSETQ. With V trimmed by 3 bases and J by 5 bases, 9 bases remained unmatched. The CDR3, as DNA: TGCGCCAGCAGCTCAGGGACAGGCATTGCGGAGACCCAGTACTTC. Its protein is CASSSGTGIAETQYF.

This clone occurred a few times. The V and J genes are TRBV7-2 and TRBJ2-5, with TRBD2 identical over 10 bases. There are 15 residues in the CDR3. Germline CDR1 is SGHTA and CDR2 is FQGNSA. V dropped 4 bases and J dropped 2; count of bases not matched to a gene: 4. The CDR3: CASSSERGGQETQYF. DNA for the CDR3: TGTGCCAGCAGCTCCGAGCGGGGGGGTCAAGAGACCCAGTACTTC.

This chain joins TRBV4-1 and TRBJ2-7; TRBD2 agrees at 11 bases. J gave up 3 bases and V 0 bases, and 4 bases lay outside the gene matches. Germline V CDR1 and CDR2: MGHRA, YSYEKL. This CDR3 region has 16 residues. In DNA form, the CDR3 reads TGCGCCAGCAGCCAAGAACTAGCGGGAGTTGTCTACGAGCAGTACTTC. It translates to CASSQELAGVVYEQYF.

This chain connects TRBV11-1 to TRBJ2-7; 11 bases line up with TRBD2. V was clipped by 6 bases and J by 6 bases; unmatched bases: 7. The CDR3 consists of 14 residues. Germline V CDR1 and CDR2: SGHAT, FQDESV (reference sequence). Here the CDR3 reads CASRPLLAGVEQYF. CDR3 nucleotide sequence: TGTGCCAGCAGACCCTTACTAGCGGGAGTCGAGCAGTACTTC.

The chain uses TRBV6-1 and TRBJ1-5; unclear D gene. The CDR3 length is 12 residues. Trimming shortened V by 4 bases and J by 4 bases, and 5 bases separated the two germline ends. Germline CDR1 is MNHNS and CDR2 is SASEGT. CDR3 nucleotides: TGTGCCAGCAGTGTCCCTAATCAGCCCCAGCATTTT. Translated: CASSVPNQPQHF.

CDR3 coding DNA: TGCAGCCATGCCGGGGCAGGGACGAACACTGAAGCTTTCTTT. Protein product: CSHAGAGTNTEAFF. The rearrangement joins TRBV29-1 to TRBJ1-1, with D possibly being TRBD1 (5 bases). The V end was cut by 8 bases, the J end by 1 base, with 17 bases between. Germline-derived CDR1 and CDR2 are SQVTM and ANQGSEA. CDR3 size: 14 residues.

CDR3 region: CAWSPDRVQPQHF. The DNA of the CDR3 is TGTGCCTGGAGTCCGGACAGGGTTCAGCCCCAGCATTTT. The chain has TRBV30 and TRBJ1-5; 8 nucleotides align to TRBD1. Per the germline V gene, CDR1 is GTSNPN and CDR2 is SVGIG (reference sequence). The CDR3 is made up of 13 amino acids. Trimming removed 2 bases from V and 6 bases from J; junction bases left unmatched: 3.

This chain uses TRBV28 with TRBJ1-2; D is undetermined. The V gene lost 7 bases and the J gene lost 8 bases, with 17 bases spanning the gap. From germline, CDR1 is MDHEN and CDR2 SYDVKM. CDR3 length: 13 residues. The CDR3 spells CASTLTDLSGYTF. The CDR3 nucleotides are TGTGCCAGCACCTTGACTGATCTATCCGGCTACACCTTC.

The genes are TRBV7-9 and TRBJ1-5; D remains unclear. CDR3 length equals 15 residues. V gave up 6 bases and J gave up 0 bases, with 12 bases separating them. The V gene's germline CDR1 is SEHNR and CDR2 FQNEAQ (reference sequence). For the CDR3, the DNA is TGTGCCAGCAGTTTCGGTGATAATAGCAATCAGCCCCAGCATTTT. Translated, it gives CASSFGDNSNQPQHF. The complete variable domain, with remaining parts taken from reference TRBV7-9 and TRBJ1-5, reads DTGVSQNPRHKITKRGQNVTFRCDPISEHNRLYWYRQTLGQGPEFLTYFQNEAQLEKSRLLSDRFSAERPKGSFSTLEIQRTEQGDSAMYLCASSFGDNSNQPQHFGDGTRLSIL.

The rearrangement uses TRBV13 and TRBJ2-7, with 7 bases lining up with TRBD1. Germline values: CDR1 PRHDT, CDR2 FYEKMQ (reference sequence). The CDR3 runs to 13 residues. V shed 4 bases, J shed 2 bases, and the junction held 2 bases outside the gene matches. Here the CDR3 DNA reads TGTGCCAGCAGCTCAACAGGGGCCTACGAGCAGTACTTC. Translation: CASSSTGAYEQYF.

The CDR3 DNA reads as TGTGCCAGCAGTTCCACAGGGGCTGGGGCCAACGTCCTGACTTTC. Residues: CASSSTGAGANVLTF. This chain links TRBV27 with TRBJ2-6; 7 bases match TRBD1. This CDR3 is built from 15 residues. V lost 4 bases and J lost 2; bases outside the gene matches: 2. CDR1 and CDR2 from the germline V gene are MNHEY and SMNVEV (reference sequence).

As regards this clone: Sequence at one end of the junction differs from germline and may be a read error. The genes are TRBV29-1 and TRBJ1-2; D is unresolved. This CDR3 is 13 amino acids long. CDR1 SQVTM and CDR2 ANQGSEA come from the germline V gene. CDR3 bases: TGCAGCGTTGAAGATAGGTTTATTGCGGCACAGCCCTTC. Translation: CSVEDRFIAAQPF. Complete variable domain (other parts from reference TRBV29-1 and TRBJ1-2): SAVISQKPSRDICQRGTSLTIQCQVDSQVTMMFWYRQQPGQSLTLIATANQGSEATYESGFVIDKFPISRPNLTFSTLTVSNMSPEDSSIYLCSVEDRFIAAQPFGSGTRLTVV.

This chain uses TRBV28 with TRBJ2-7; TRBD1 might be the D (6 bases). The V gene's germline CDR1 is MDHEN and CDR2 SYDVKM. This CDR3 has 14 residues. V was clipped by 6 bases and J by 3 bases, with 15 bases between them. As DNA, the CDR3 is TGTGCCAGCAGCCCACGACAGGAATACTACGAGCAGTACTTC. It yields the protein CASSPRQEYYEQYF.